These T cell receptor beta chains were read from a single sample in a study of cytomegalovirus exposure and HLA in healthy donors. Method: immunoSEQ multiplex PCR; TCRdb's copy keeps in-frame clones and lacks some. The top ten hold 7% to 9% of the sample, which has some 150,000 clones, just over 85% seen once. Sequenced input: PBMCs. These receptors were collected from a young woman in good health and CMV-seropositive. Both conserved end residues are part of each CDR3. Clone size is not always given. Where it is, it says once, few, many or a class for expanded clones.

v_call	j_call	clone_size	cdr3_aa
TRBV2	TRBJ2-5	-	CASREGPGTQYF
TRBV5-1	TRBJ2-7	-	CASSSGQPTGYEQYF
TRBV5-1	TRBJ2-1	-	CASSLQGGVDEQFF
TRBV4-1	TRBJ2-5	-	CASSQKTGGAWETQYF
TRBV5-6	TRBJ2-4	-	CASSLSGAAKNIQYF
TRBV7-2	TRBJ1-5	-	CASSLAAGQGSQPQHF
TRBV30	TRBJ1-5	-	CAWSVRSQGAMVGPQHF
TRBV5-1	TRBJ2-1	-	CASSSRTSGGYNEQFF
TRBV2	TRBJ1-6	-	CASSAGQLLNSPLHF
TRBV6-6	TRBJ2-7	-	CASCSTTRGILYEQYF
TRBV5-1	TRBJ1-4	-	CASSLGTGRNEKLFF
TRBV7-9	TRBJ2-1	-	CASSHRDSLYNEQFF
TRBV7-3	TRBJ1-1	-	CASTIGGPSEAFF
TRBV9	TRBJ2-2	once	CASSAGVGGELFF
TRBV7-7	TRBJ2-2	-	CASSQDRGQELFF
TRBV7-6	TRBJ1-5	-	CASSPTDNQPQHF
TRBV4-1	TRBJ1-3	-	CASSQAHSGNTIYF
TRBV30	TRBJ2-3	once	CAWSELGRGTDTQYF
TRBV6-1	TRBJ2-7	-	CASSRTSGSTYEQYF
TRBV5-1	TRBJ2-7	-	CASTLGLGGSYEQYF
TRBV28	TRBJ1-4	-	CASSPTGSSREKLFF
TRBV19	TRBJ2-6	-	CASSIYRTYSGANVLTF
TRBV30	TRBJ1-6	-	CAWNEGTRNSPLHF
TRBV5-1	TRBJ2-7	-	CASSLDLAGGFLAYEQYF
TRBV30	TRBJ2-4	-	CALGRGIQYF
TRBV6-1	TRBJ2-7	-	CASRVRRGPEQYF
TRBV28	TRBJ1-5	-	CASSLVEAGNQPQHF
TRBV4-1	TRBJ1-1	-	CASSLSGQGNTEAFF
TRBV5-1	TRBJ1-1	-	CASSVGQGITEAFF
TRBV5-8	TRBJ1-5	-	CASSLLTGVVGDQPQHF
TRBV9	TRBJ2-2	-	CASSPGLAGGTNTGELFF
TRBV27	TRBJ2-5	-	CASSSRTLETQYF
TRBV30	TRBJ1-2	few	CAWSVLLGAGYTF
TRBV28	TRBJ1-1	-	CASSLTALNTEAFF
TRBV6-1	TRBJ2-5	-	CATRLAGLQETQYF
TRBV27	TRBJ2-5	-	CASSLSRGSGETQYF
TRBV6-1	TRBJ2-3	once	CASSARTGLDTQYF
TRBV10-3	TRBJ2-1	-	CAISDERGGKFF
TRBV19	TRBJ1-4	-	CASSQNEKLFF
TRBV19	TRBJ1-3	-	CASRSQSSGNTIYF
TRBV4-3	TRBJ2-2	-	CASSQYDISSGELFF
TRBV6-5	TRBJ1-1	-	CASRRARQPNTEAFF
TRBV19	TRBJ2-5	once	CASSPGQAGEETQYF
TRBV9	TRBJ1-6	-	CASSVAPGFANSPLHF
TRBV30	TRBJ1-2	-	CAWRLPGGGYTF
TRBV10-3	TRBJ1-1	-	CAISAQANTEAFF
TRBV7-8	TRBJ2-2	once	CASSRTTSVSTGELFF
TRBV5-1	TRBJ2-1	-	CASSLEPGDYNEQFF
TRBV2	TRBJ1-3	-	CARNGRDSGNTIYF
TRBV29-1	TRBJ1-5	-	CSVGGNQPQHF
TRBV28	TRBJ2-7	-	CASEPGQGAGEQYF
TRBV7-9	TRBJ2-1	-	CASSSNRGYEQFF
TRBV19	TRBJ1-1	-	CASSIRNREAFF
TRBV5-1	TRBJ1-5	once	CASSLDRNQPQHF
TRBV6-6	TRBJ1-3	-	CASSSRHNSGNTIYF